These 25 T cell receptor beta chains came from one sample sequenced in a study of beta chain features in type 1 diabetes. The authors reverse transcribed all of the isolated RNA, so sequencing captured expressed TCRB transcripts. Clones were sequenced by immunoSEQ multiplex PCR, and TCRdb holds only the in-frame ones, with some missing. The sample comprises about 180,000 clones, 13% of which are singletons, and 0.62% rests with the top ten. Sequenced material: central memory CD4+ T cells from blood. These receptors were collected from a woman aged 18 to 35 in good health.

This clone was recorded a few times. This sequence joins TRBV4-2 and TRBJ2-1; 13 positions agree with TRBD2. The CDR3 covers 19 residues. Germline V CDR1 and CDR2: LGHNA, YNFKEQ. V trimming: 3 bases; J trimming: 0 bases; junction bases outside the gene matches: 8. In nucleotides, the CDR3 is TGTGCCAGCAGCCAGGATGGGACTAGCGGGGAAGGCTCCTACAATGAGCAGTTCTTC. Its translation is CASSQDGTSGEGSYNEQFF.

This clone was observed a handful of times. This rearrangement joins TRBV6-5 to TRBJ2-7; tentatively, D is TRBD2 (5 bases). The V end lost 2 bases, the J end lost 3 bases, and 11 bases lay between the germline ends. The CDR3 runs 14 residues. Germline V lookup: CDR1 MNHEY, CDR2 SVGAGI. DNA for the CDR3: TGTGCCAGCAGTTACGAGCGGAGGAGCTACGAGCAGTACTTC. It yields the protein CASSYERRSYEQYF.

There are a few counts of this clone. V usage is TRBV18 and J usage is TRBJ1-5; D not resolved. The germline V and J ends were trimmed by 6 bases and 4 bases, with 10 bases remaining between them. This CDR3 has 13 amino acids. Looked up from germline, CDR1 is KGHSH and CDR2 is LQKENI. The DNA of the CDR3 is TGTGCCAGCTCCCGTGGTGAGAATCAGCCCCAGCATTTT. The encoded protein is CASSRGENQPQHF.

This clone was recorded a few times. The V gene is TRBV15, the J gene TRBJ2-1; possible D gene TRBD2, 5 bases. The CDR3 is 17 residues long. CDR1 LNHNV and CDR2 YYDKDF come from the germline V gene (reference sequence). Trimming cost V 0 bases and J 0 bases, with 12 bases left between them. CDR3: CATSREPSGSSYNEQFF. In nucleotides, the CDR3 is TGTGCCACCAGCAGAGAACCGAGCGGCAGCTCCTACAATGAGCAGTTCTTC. Together with reference TRBV15 and TRBJ2-1, the CDR3 gives the full variable domain: DAMVIQNPRYQVTQFGKPVTLSCSQTLNHNVMYWYQQKSSQAPKLLFHYYDKDFNNEADTPDNFQSRRPNTSFCFLDIRSPGLGDTAMYLCATSREPSGSSYNEQFFGPGTRLTVL.

A few counts support this clone. This sequence joins TRBV7-2 and TRBJ1-5, with TRBD1 matching 7 bases. There are 14 residues in the CDR3. Germline values: CDR1 SGHTA, CDR2 FQGNSA. J lost 1 base, V lost 6 bases, and 3 bases had no gene match. The CDR3 nucleotides read TGTGCCAGCAGTCAACAGGGGAGCAATCAGCCCCAGCATTTT. It encodes CASSQQGSNQPQHF.

This clone has more than one count but fewer than ten. The J gene is TRBJ2-1, the V gene TRBV5-1, with D possibly TRBD2 on 6 matching bases. Germline CDR1 SGHRS, CDR2 YFSETQ. The CDR3 extends over 11 amino acids. Deletions cut 3 bases from V and 10 bases from J, with 8 bases between. The CDR3 protein is CASSWGVEQFF. The CDR3, as DNA: TGCGCCAGCAGCTGGGGGGTAGAGCAGTTCTTC. The variable domain in full, completed from reference TRBV5-1 and TRBJ2-1, reads KAGVTQTPRYLIKTRGQQVTLSCSPISGHRSVSWYQQTPGQGLQFLFEYFSETQRNKGNFPGRFSGRQFSNSRSEMNVSTLELGDSALYLCASSWGVEQFFGPGTRLTVL.

This clone came up a few times. CDR3 amino acids: CASTLSGERTEAFF. The CDR3, as DNA: TGTGCCAGTACTCTTTCCGGTGAGAGGACTGAAGCTTTCTTT. The chain uses TRBV19 and TRBJ1-1, with D uncertain. This CDR3 is built from 14 residues. Trimming left V 7 bases short and J 5 bases short, with 17 bases between. The germline gives CDR1 LNHDA, CDR2 SQIVND (reference sequence). Together with reference TRBV19 and TRBJ1-1, the CDR3 gives the full variable domain: DGGITQSPKYLFRKEGQNVTLSCEQNLNHDAMYWYRQDPGQGLRLIYYSQIVNDFQKGDIAEGYSVSREKKESFPLTVTSAQKNPTAFYLCASTLSGERTEAFFGQGTRLTVV.

The chain is built from TRBV28 and TRBJ1-5, with D hard to call. The V end was cut by 6 bases, the J end by 3 bases, with 15 bases between. CDR1 is MDHEN, CDR2 SYDVKM, per germline. The CDR3 runs to 15 residues. CDR3 bases: TGTGCCAGCAGCCCCACAGACGGAAACAATCAGCCCCAGCATTTT. Amino acid sequence: CASSPTDGNNQPQHF.

This clone turned up a few times. This chain uses TRBV5-6 with TRBJ2-2; 8 positions agree with TRBD2. Germline CDR1 and CDR2: SGHDT and YYEEEE. V lost 5 bases, J lost 4 bases, and 4 bases stayed unmatched. The CDR3 length is 14 residues. CDR3 nucleotides: TGTGCCAGCAGATCTAGCGGGTCCACCGGGGAGCTGTTTTTT. Amino acids: CASRSSGSTGELFF.

J is TRBJ1-1 and V is TRBV18; TRBD1 is a possible D gene (5 bases). Germline lookup yields CDR1 KGHSH and CDR2 LQKENI. The CDR3 extends over 16 amino acids. The ends were cut back, 6 bases at V and 3 bases at J, with 20 bases in the middle. CDR3: CASSNVQQGYDTEAFF. CDR3 sequence (DNA): TGTGCCAGCTCGAACGTACAGCAGGGATACGACACTGAAGCTTTCTTT.

This clone was seen a handful of times. The V call is TRBV30, the J call TRBJ1-1; D is undetermined. The V end lost 0 bases, the J end lost 1 base, and 12 bases lay between the germline ends. This CDR3 spans 15 amino acids. CDR1 is GTSNPN, CDR2 SVGIG, per germline (reference sequence). The CDR3 region is CAWSVRVAGNTEAFF. The CDR3 bases are TGTGCCTGGAGTGTGCGTGTCGCGGGGAACACTGAAGCTTTCTTT. Filled out from reference TRBV30 and TRBJ1-1, the complete variable domain reads SQTIHQWPATLVQPVGSPLSLECTVEGTSNPNLYWYRQAAGRGLQLLFYSVGIGQISSEVPQNLSASRPQDRQFILSSKKLLLSDSGFYLCAWSVRVAGNTEAFFGQGTRLTVV.

This chain connects TRBV6-5 to TRBJ2-7, with a weak D call TRBD2 (6 bases). Germline loops: CDR1 MNHEY, CDR2 SVGAGI. V was trimmed by 6 bases and J by 4 bases, leaving 16 bases between them. The CDR3 runs to 14 residues. CDR3 protein: CASSRLDEGYEQYF. CDR3 in DNA: TGTGCCAGCAGCCGACTAGACGAGGGATACGAGCAGTACTTC.

V is TRBV9 and J is TRBJ2-5; perhaps TRBD1 as D (5 bases). V was shortened by 4 bases and J by 5 bases, with 12 bases between the two germline ends. Per the germline V gene, CDR1 is SGDLS and CDR2 is YYNGEE. CDR3 size: 13 residues. CDR3 residues: CASSRNRWETQYF. The DNA for the CDR3 is TGTGCCAGCAGCCGGAACAGGTGGGAGACCCAGTACTTC.

The rearrangement joins TRBV7-2 to TRBJ1-1, with 8 bases that match TRBD1. Trimming cost V 11 bases and J 4 bases; bases outside gene matches: 9. The germline V gene has CDR1 SGHTA and CDR2 FQGNSA. The CDR3 runs to 13 residues. DNA of the CDR3: TGTGCCTCCCAAAGGACAGGGCTCACTGAAGCTTTCTTT. This sequence encodes CASQRTGLTEAFF. The variable domain in full, with the rest retrieved from reference TRBV7-2 and TRBJ1-1, is GAGVSQSPSNKVTEKGKDVELRCDPISGHTALYWYRQSLGQGLEFLIYFQGNSAPDKSGLPSDRFSAERTGGSVSTLTIQRTQQEDSAVYLCASQRTGLTEAFFGQGTRLTVV.

The rearrangement uses TRBV7-3 and TRBJ2-7; D is possibly TRBD1 (5 bases). This CDR3 is built from 14 residues. From germline, CDR1 is SGHTA and CDR2 FQGTGA. V lost 2 bases and J lost 7, with 15 bases in between. The CDR3 DNA sequence: TGTGCCAGCAGCTTACGAATAGACAGCTCGGAGCAGTACTTC. Its translation is CASSLRIDSSEQYF.

This clone was found a few times. The chain is built from TRBV28 and TRBJ1-5; TRBD1 might be the D (5 bases). The CDR3 has 15 residues. V was cut by 2 bases and J by 0 bases, with 8 bases left in between. Per the germline V gene, CDR1 is MDHEN and CDR2 is SYDVKM. The CDR3 protein is CASSLRGGSNQPQHF. Written as DNA, the CDR3 is TGTGCCAGCAGTTTAAGGGGAGGTAGCAATCAGCCCCAGCATTTT.

The chain uses TRBV5-1 and TRBJ1-1, with D possibly being TRBD1 (5 bases). The CDR3 loop spans 13 amino acids. The germline V and J ends were trimmed by 5 bases and 5 bases, with 13 bases remaining between them. Looked up from germline, CDR1 is SGHRS and CDR2 is YFSETQ. This CDR3 reads CASRRGGDTEAFF. The DNA for the CDR3 is TGCGCCAGCAGAAGGGGAGGCGATACTGAAGCTTTCTTT.

This chain joins TRBV28 and TRBJ2-1; 8 nucleotides match TRBD2. This CDR3 has 16 residues. Trimming cost V 5 bases and J 8 bases; bases outside gene matches: 14. The germline gives CDR1 MDHEN, CDR2 SYDVKM. The CDR3, as DNA: TGTGCCAGCAGTCCTACTGGGCTAGCGGGCTTCGATGAGCAGTTCTTC. Translation gives CASSPTGLAGFDEQFF.

This clone appeared a few times. The rearrangement uses TRBV4-1 and TRBJ2-7; maybe TRBD1 (5 bases). This CDR3 comprises 16 residues. The V gene lost 3 bases and the J gene lost 4 bases, with 19 bases spanning the gap. The germline gives CDR1 MGHRA, CDR2 YSYEKL. This CDR3 reads CASSHLGTQGRYEQYF. Written as DNA, the CDR3 is TGCGCCAGCAGCCACCTTGGCACGCAGGGCCGATACGAGCAGTACTTC.

CDR3 nucleotides: TGCAGGGGGGGACAGAGCTCCTACAATGAGCAGTTCTTC. Translating it yields CRGGQSSYNEQFF. This chain links TRBV29-1 with TRBJ2-1; D might be TRBD1 (7 bases). The CDR3 has 13 amino acids. Per germline, CDR1 SQVTM and CDR2 ANQGSEA.

This rearrangement joins TRBV5-6 to TRBJ2-1; D unclear. This CDR3 is built from 14 residues. Germline CDR1 is SGHDT and CDR2 is YYEEEE. The ends were cut back, 4 bases at V and 7 bases at J, with 15 bases in the middle. The CDR3 region has the DNA TGTGCCAGCAGCGTACTAATTCGCTTTAATGAGCAGTTCTTC. Its protein product is CASSVLIRFNEQFF. Supplemented by reference TRBV5-6 and TRBJ2-1, the full variable domain reads DAGVTQSPTHLIKTRGQQVTLRCSPKSGHDTVSWYQQALGQGPQFIFQYYEEEERQRGNFPDRFSGHQFPNYSSELNVNALLLGDSALYLCASSVLIRFNEQFFGPGTRLTVL.

The chain is built from TRBV5-1 and TRBJ2-3; possibly TRBD1 for D (7 bases). The CDR3 length is 15 residues. V gave up 5 bases and J gave up 3 bases, with 16 bases separating them. From germline, CDR1 is SGHRS and CDR2 YFSETQ. The CDR3 nucleotides are TGCGCCAGCAGATTTGGAGGGGGCCTGACAGATACGCAGTATTTT. Its protein product is CASRFGGGLTDTQYF.

This clone was counted between two and nine times. The chain is built from TRBV7-9 and TRBJ1-4; no firm D call. Trimming took 2 bases from V and 0 from J, leaving 16 bases between them. CDR3 length: 18 amino acids. CDR1 and CDR2 (germline): SEHNR, FQNEAQ (reference sequence). CDR3 sequence reads: CASSLLQGGGPTNEKLFF. CDR3 nucleotide sequence: TGTGCCAGCAGCTTATTGCAAGGCGGAGGACCAACTAATGAAAAACTGTTTTTT.

The J gene is TRBJ1-1, the V gene TRBV2, with 8 nucleotides matching TRBD1. V shed 6 bases and J 5 bases; nucleotides not matched to a gene: 8. Germline V CDR1 and CDR2: SNHLY, FYNNEI. CDR3 size: 14 residues. The DNA for the CDR3 is TGTGCCAGCAGGCCGGACAGGGTATGGACTGAAGCTTTCTTT. Its translation: CASRPDRVWTEAFF.

This clone was observed a few times. V gene TRBV5-1 combines with J gene TRBJ1-4; D is possibly TRBD1 (6 bases). Trimming removed 4 bases at V and 7 bases at J, with 17 bases between. The CDR3 covers 15 residues. Germline V gives CDR1 SGHRS, CDR2 YFSETQ. Here the CDR3 DNA reads TGCGCCAGCAGCGATGGGACAACTAGGGGTGAAAAACTGTTTTTT. Its protein is CASSDGTTRGEKLFF.